These T cell receptor beta chains were read from a single sample in a study of CD8 T cells in ankylosing spondylitis. TCRdb reanalysed the 5' RACE reads using MiXCR and keeps one entry per CDR3 protein. The repertoire has hundreds of thousands of distinct CDR3 sequences, 10% to 15% of them found once; the top ten carry 0.51%. The specimen sequenced was blood, either unsorted or a sorted T cell fraction (not recorded which). The receptors come from a male donor with ankylosing spondylitis. The CDR3 runs from the conserved cysteine through the conserved F or W. D genes are given only for firm matches. Not every row has a clone size; where given, it reads once, few, many or a size class.

abundance,j_gene,d_gene,v_gene,CDR3aa,CDR3nt
-,TRBJ1-2,-,TRBV20-1,CSARGGQHSNYGYTF,TGCAGTGCTAGAGGCGGACAGCATAGTAACTATGGCTACACCTTC
many,TRBJ2-5,-,TRBV7-7,CASSFEAGQTGVQYF,TGTGCTAGCAGCTTTGAGGCGGGACAGACGGGGGTCCAGTACTTC
many,TRBJ2-1,-,TRBV29-1,CSVDRGLDEQFF,TGCAGCGTTGACCGCGGTCTCGATGAGCAGTTCTTC
few,TRBJ1-2,-,TRBV6-1,CASSEVPGLNYGYTF,TGTGCCAGCAGTGAAGTCCCGGGGCTTAACTATGGCTACACCTTC
-,TRBJ2-1,TRBD2,TRBV3-1,CASSQESGLAYEQFF,TGTGCCAGCAGCCAAGAATCGGGACTAGCTTATGAGCAGTTCTTC
many,TRBJ2-3,-,TRBV28,CASSLPSTSTDTQYF,TGTGCCAGCAGTTTACCGTCGACTAGCACAGATACGCAGTATTTT
once,TRBJ1-6,TRBD1,TRBV28,CASSYRDRELSPLHF,TGTGCCAGCAGCTACCGGGACAGGGAGTTATCACCCCTCCACTTT
-,TRBJ1-1,TRBD1,TRBV5-1,CASSPPGQGAGTEAFF,TGCGCCAGCAGCCCACCGGGACAGGGGGCCGGGACTGAAGCTTTCTTT
few,TRBJ2-7,-,TRBV14,CASSQQQIYEQYF,TGTGCCAGCAGCCAACAACAGATCTACGAGCAGTACTTC
-,TRBJ2-7,-,TRBV7-2,CASSWEVVTEQYF,TGTGCCAGCAGCTGGGAGGTAGTTACGGAGCAGTACTTC
-,TRBJ1-1,-,TRBV12-3/TRBV12-4,CASSLNGRALAFF,TGTGCCAGCAGCCTCAATGGCAGGGCTTTAGCTTTCTTT
few,TRBJ1-1,-,TRBV20-1,CSASYPALKTEAFF,TGCAGTGCTAGTTACCCAGCCCTGAAGACTGAAGCTTTCTTT
-,TRBJ2-7,TRBD2,TRBV20-1,CSAVGGVAYEQYF,TGCAGTGCGGTCGGGGGGGTCGCCTACGAGCAGTACTTC
few,TRBJ2-7,TRBD1,TRBV25-1,CASSGTGKAEQYF,TGTGCCAGCAGCGGGACAGGCAAGGCCGAGCAGTACTTC
many,TRBJ2-1,-,TRBV20-1,CSARPYTHEQFF,TGCAGTGCTAGACCTTACACCCATGAGCAGTTCTTC
-,TRBJ2-1,-,TRBV10-3,CAISESRSPEQFF,TGTGCCATCAGTGAGTCACGATCACCTGAGCAGTTCTTC
-,TRBJ2-3,TRBD1,TRBV6-2/TRBV6-3,CASLQPGTGSADTQYF,TGTGCCAGCCTTCAACCGGGGACAGGGAGCGCAGATACGCAGTATTTT
few,TRBJ2-1,TRBD2,TRBV5-1,CASSFSSGRDSYNEQFF,TGCGCCAGCAGCTTTTCTAGCGGGAGGGACTCCTACAATGAGCAGTTCTTC
-,TRBJ2-3,-,TRBV10-3,CAISAAAPDTQYF,TGTGCCATCAGTGCGGCCGCGCCCGATACGCAGTATTTT
few,TRBJ1-2,-,TRBV5-4,CASSSGRGRDYGYTF,TGTGCCAGCAGCTCGGGACGGGGGCGAGACTATGGCTACACCTTC
many,TRBJ1-5,TRBD1,TRBV5-5,CASSWGRGGPQHF,TGTGCCAGCAGCTGGGGCAGGGGGGGTCCCCAGCATTTT
-,TRBJ2-1,-,TRBV6-6,CASSYDRNEQFF,TGTGCCAGCAGTTACGATCGTAATGAGCAGTTCTTC
-,TRBJ2-3,-,TRBV18,CASSPPFAYTQYF,TGTGCCAGCTCACCCCCTTTCGCGTATACGCAGTATTTT
-,TRBJ2-7,TRBD2,TRBV3-1,CASSQDWTRVYEQYF,TGTGCCAGCAGCCAAGATTGGACTAGAGTCTACGAGCAGTACTTC
few,TRBJ2-2,TRBD2,TRBV5-1,CASSVPGTSGTGELFF,TGCGCCAGCAGCGTTCCCGGGACTAGCGGAACCGGGGAGCTGTTTTTT
-,TRBJ2-7,-,TRBV20-1,CSAREYPTSYEQYF,TGCAGTGCTAGAGAATACCCAACCTCCTACGAGCAGTACTTC
many,TRBJ2-7,-,TRBV29-1,CSVAGDYGEQYF,TGCAGCGTCGCCGGGGATTACGGCGAGCAGTACTTC
-,TRBJ2-6,TRBD1,TRBV20-1,CSAPDRERYSGANVLTF,TGCAGTGCCCCTGACAGGGAACGATACTCTGGGGCCAACGTCCTGACTTTC
-,TRBJ1-4,TRBD1,TRBV7-2,CASSFPGQAPTNEKLFF,TGTGCCAGCAGCTTCCCCGGACAGGCCCCAACTAATGAAAAACTGTTTTTT
-,TRBJ2-3,TRBD2,TRBV20-1,CSAYPGRGDTQYF,TGCAGTGCCTACCCCGGGCGGGGGGATACGCAGTATTTT
few,TRBJ2-2,TRBD2,TRBV20-1,CSSRLAGGLTGELFF,TGCAGTTCCAGACTAGCGGGAGGCCTCACCGGGGAGCTGTTTTTT